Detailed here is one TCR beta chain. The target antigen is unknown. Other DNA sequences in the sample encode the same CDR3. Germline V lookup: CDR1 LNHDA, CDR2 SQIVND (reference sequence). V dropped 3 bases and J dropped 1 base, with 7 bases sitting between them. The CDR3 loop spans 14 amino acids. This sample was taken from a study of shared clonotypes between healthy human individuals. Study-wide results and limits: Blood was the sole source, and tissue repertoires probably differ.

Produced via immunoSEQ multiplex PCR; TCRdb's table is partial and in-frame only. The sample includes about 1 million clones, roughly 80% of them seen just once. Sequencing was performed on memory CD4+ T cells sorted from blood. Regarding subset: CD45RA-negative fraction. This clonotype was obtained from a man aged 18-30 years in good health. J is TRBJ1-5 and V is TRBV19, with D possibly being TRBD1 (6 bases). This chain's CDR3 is CASSIGQSNQPQHF. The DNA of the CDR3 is TGTGCCAGTAGTATTGGACAGAGCAATCAGCCCCAGCATTTT.